Presented here are 32 T cell receptor beta chains from one specimen sequenced in a study of tacrolimus-resistant gene-edited T cells for transplant recipients. The repertoire was sequenced with immunoSEQ multiplex PCR; TCRdb's copy has only in-frame clones and lacks some. The repertoire holds 700 or so clones, with 46% as singletons. Overlapping CMV pp65 and IE-1 peptide pools stimulated the PBMCs for five to seven hours before IFNgamma secretion enrichment. Unmodified control products were expanded in parallel without electroporation. The enriched CMV-specific T cells grew in culture supplemented with recombinant human IL-7 and IL-15. Material for sequencing was a CMV-specific product grown in culture. The origin of the receptors is a human donor in good health, a blood donor.

The V and J genes are TRBV5-6 and TRBJ1-2; D call uncertain. V was cut by 5 bases and J by 7 bases, with 18 bases left in between. Germline V gives CDR1 SGHDT, CDR2 YYEEEE. The CDR3 has 14 residues. CDR3 nucleotide sequence: TGTGCCAGCAGTCGTTGGGCCGGAACCGGTGGCTACACCTTC. Translated, it gives CASSRWAGTGGYTF.

This clone is judged hyperexpanded. V and J are TRBV7-3 and TRBJ2-2; D remains ambiguous. Per the germline V gene, CDR1 is SGHTA and CDR2 is FQGTGA. This CDR3 is 13 amino acids long. V was cut by 4 bases and J by 4 bases, with 7 bases left in between. As DNA, the CDR3 is TGTGCCAGCAGCTATGAGACCACCGGGGAGCTGTTTTTT. It translates to CASSYETTGELFF.

In its sample, this clone ranks as medium-sized. This chain links TRBV6-6 with TRBJ1-6; D gene ambiguous. The CDR3 has 15 amino acids. V shed 5 bases and J shed 2 bases, with 10 bases lying between them. The germline CDR1 and CDR2 sequences are MNHNY and SVGAGI (reference sequence). The CDR3 spells CASSPESTYNSPLHF. The CDR3 region has the DNA TGTGCCAGCAGTCCCGAGAGCACCTATAATTCACCCCTCCACTTT.

V is TRBV3-1 (or the pseudogene TRBV3-2) and J is TRBJ1-5; D ambiguous. Germline V CDR1 and CDR2: LGHDT, YNNKEL (reference sequence). The V gene lost 6 bases and the J gene lost 2 bases, with 14 bases spanning the gap. This CDR3 region has 15 residues. The CDR3 bases are TGTGCCAGCAGTTCAAGGCCCAGCGGCAATCAGCCCCAGCATTTT. As protein: CASSSRPSGNQPQHF.

The V and J genes are TRBV6-1 and TRBJ2-7; possibly TRBD1 or TRBD2 for D (5 bases each). The CDR3 consists of 12 residues. V shed 5 bases and J shed 5 bases, with 10 bases lying between them. Germline V lookup: CDR1 MNHNS, CDR2 SASEGT. CDR3 sequence: CASSQRGHEQYF. The CDR3 region has the DNA TGTGCCAGCAGTCAGAGGGGCCACGAGCAGTACTTC.

This clone was detected only once. The V and J genes are TRBV29-1 and TRBJ1-2, with D uncertain. The CDR3 runs to 11 residues. CDR1 SQVTM and CDR2 ANQGSEA come from the germline V gene. With 4 bases removed from V and 4 bases from J, the gap between germline ends came to 7 bases. CDR3 DNA: TGCAGCGTTGTGCCAGGCTATGGCTACACCTTC. This translates into CSVVPGYGYTF.

The chain employs TRBV9 and TRBJ2-1; D unresolved. The CDR3 length is 16 residues. V lost 0 bases to trimming and J lost 0 bases, with 10 bases between them. Germline V gives CDR1 SGDLS, CDR2 YYNGEE. CDR3 in DNA: TGTGCCAGCAGCGTAGGGTTCCGGCCCTCCTACAATGAGCAGTTCTTC. Its protein product is CASSVGFRPSYNEQFF.

The chain is built from TRBV19 and TRBJ2-3, with D possibly TRBD1 on 6 matching bases. Per the germline V gene, CDR1 is LNHDA and CDR2 is SQIVND (reference sequence). The CDR3 loop spans 17 amino acids. The V gene lost 3 bases and the J gene lost 3 bases, with 19 bases spanning the gap. CDR3 loop: CASSMGGQGLRTDTQYF. The CDR3 region has the DNA TGTGCCAGTAGTATGGGTGGGCAGGGGTTGAGGACAGATACGCAGTATTTT.

This chain links TRBV19 with TRBJ2-4; tentatively, D is TRBD1 or TRBD2 (5 bases each). The CDR3 consists of 14 residues. Deletions cut 5 bases from V and 3 bases from J, with 11 bases between. CDR1 is LNHDA and CDR2 is SQIVND in the germline V gene (reference sequence). The CDR3 sequence is CASSSGASKNIQYF. CDR3 DNA sequence: TGTGCCAGTAGTTCCGGGGCCAGCAAAAACATTCAGTACTTC.

By share, this clone ranks as medium-sized. The chain couples TRBV7-2 to TRBJ1-6; perhaps TRBD1 as D (5 bases). This CDR3 comprises 16 residues. The V gene lost 0 bases and the J gene lost 5 bases, with 11 bases spanning the gap. From germline, CDR1 is SGHTA and CDR2 FQGNSA. CDR3 sequence (DNA): TGTGCCAGCAGCTTAGCCGGGGGGAGCAATAATTCACCCCTCCACTTT. Its protein product is CASSLAGGSNNSPLHF.

The chain combines TRBV7-3 with TRBJ2-2; D possibly corresponds to TRBD2 (5 bases). Germline assignment: CDR1 SGHTA and CDR2 FQGTGA. This CDR3 has 16 residues. Trimming took off 4 bases at V and 6 bases at J, with 18 bases between the two ends. CDR3 amino acids: CASSSGSRRAPGELFF. Here the CDR3 DNA reads TGTGCCAGCAGCTCCGGGTCCAGGCGGGCGCCCGGGGAGCTGTTTTTT.

Comment on this clone: Additional DNA sequences in this sample encode the identical CDR3. The chain is built from TRBV5-6 and TRBJ2-7; D not resolved. V dropped 0 bases and J dropped 6 bases, with 7 bases sitting between them. In germline, CDR1 is SGHDT, CDR2 YYEEEE. The length of the CDR3 is 12 residues. The CDR3 loop is CASSLVRSEQYF. The CDR3 DNA reads as TGTGCCAGCAGCTTGGTAAGAAGCGAGCAGTACTTC.

Only a few counts were recorded for this clone. The rearrangement uses TRBV19 and TRBJ2-7; D is uncertain. There are 12 residues in the CDR3. V was shortened by 4 bases and J by 8 bases, with 12 bases between the two germline ends. From germline, CDR1 is LNHDA and CDR2 SQIVND (reference sequence). The CDR3 nucleotides are TGTGCCAGTAGTACAAACAAGGCCCAGCAGTACTTC. Its protein product is CASSTNKAQQYF.

In DNA form, the CDR3 reads TGTGCCAGCAGCCCCGGGGTGGACACTGAAGCTTTCTTT. Amino acid sequence: CASSPGVDTEAFF. The chain employs TRBV7-3 and TRBJ1-1; D gene unclear. Trimming removed 5 bases at V and 3 bases at J, with 10 bases between. CDR1 SGHTA and CDR2 FQGTGA come from the germline V gene. This CDR3 contains 13 residues.

The chain employs TRBV7-6 and TRBJ1-1; possibly TRBD1 for D (5 bases). Per the germline V gene, CDR1 is SGHVS and CDR2 is FNYEAQ. Trimming removed 2 bases at V and 7 bases at J, with 26 bases between. CDR3 length: 18 amino acids. CDR3 amino acids: CASSLNPAGPTTSNEAFF. In DNA form, the CDR3 reads TGTGCCAGCAGCTTAAACCCGGCGGGGCCTACTACGAGTAATGAAGCTTTCTTT.

The chain is built from TRBV4-1 and TRBJ2-7; D call uncertain. Germline V CDR1 and CDR2: MGHRA, YSYEKL. This CDR3 is 17 amino acids long. Trimming took off 0 bases at V and 3 bases at J, with 18 bases between the two ends. As DNA, the CDR3 is TGCGCCAGCAGCCAAGATCTTGGCTACCGAGGATACTACGAGCAGTACTTC. Its protein is CASSQDLGYRGYYEQYF.

This clone occurred a few times. The chain links TRBV28 to TRBJ2-7; D might be TRBD1 or TRBD2, each matching 5 bases. This CDR3 region has 12 residues. V dropped 8 bases and J dropped 0 bases, with 8 bases sitting between them. The V gene's germline CDR1 is MDHEN and CDR2 SYDVKM. The CDR3 protein is CASGDPSYEQYF. As DNA, the CDR3 is TGTGCCAGCGGGGACCCCTCCTACGAGCAGTACTTC.

The V call is TRBV27, the J call TRBJ2-1; tentatively, D is TRBD2 (6 bases). CDR3 length equals 14 residues. V lost 7 bases, J lost 3 bases, and 13 bases lay in between. CDR1 is MNHEY, CDR2 SMNVEV, per germline (reference sequence). CDR3 in DNA: TGTGCCAGCATGGCTAGCGTGATCTACAATGAGCAGTTCTTC. It encodes CASMASVIYNEQFF.

This clone ranks as medium-sized (0.01 to 0.1%). The chain combines TRBV12-3 or TRBV12-4 with TRBJ1-3; D remains ambiguous. The CDR3 runs to 12 residues. Trimming cost V 7 bases and J 6 bases, with 10 bases left between them. The CDR3 DNA reads as TGTGCCAGCACCCGTCTAGAAAACACCATATATTTT. Amino acid sequence: CASTRLENTIYF.

This chain uses TRBV5-4 with TRBJ2-1, with 9 bases that match TRBD1. This CDR3 contains 16 residues. With V trimmed by 5 bases and J by 8 bases, 14 bases remained unmatched. The germline CDR1 and CDR2 sequences are SGHNT and YYREEE (reference sequence). The CDR3: CASSSLRDRAGDEQFF. The CDR3 DNA reads as TGTGCCAGCAGTTCCCTCCGGGACAGGGCTGGCGATGAGCAGTTCTTC.

This chain connects TRBV6-6 to TRBJ1-3; unclear D gene. This CDR3 spans 12 amino acids. Germline lookup yields CDR1 MNHNY and CDR2 SVGAGI (reference sequence). The germline V and J ends were trimmed by 0 bases and 8 bases, with 5 bases remaining between them. CDR3 sequence reads: CASSYSRDTIYF. CDR3 nucleotide sequence: TGTGCCAGCAGTTACTCTCGGGACACCATATATTTT.

The V call is TRBV5-6, the J call TRBJ1-2; 7 bases map to TRBD1. Germline CDR1 and CDR2: SGHDT and YYEEEE. The CDR3 has 17 amino acids. Losses at the gene ends were 4 bases for V and 7 bases for J; bases not matched to a gene: 19. CDR3 loop: CASSKGRVIDRATGYTF. The CDR3 DNA sequence: TGTGCCAGCAGCAAGGGGAGAGTTATCGACAGGGCGACTGGCTACACCTTC.

V and J are TRBV19 and TRBJ1-5; D call uncertain. The CDR3 extends over 13 amino acids. V lost 7 bases and J lost 4, with 11 bases in between. Germline V gives CDR1 LNHDA, CDR2 SQIVND (reference sequence). Written as DNA, the CDR3 is TGTGCCAGTAACGCCAGGAGGAATCAGCCCCAGCATTTT. Amino acid sequence: CASNARRNQPQHF.

The V gene is TRBV7-6, the J gene TRBJ2-1; 9 bases fit TRBD2. This CDR3 is built from 14 residues. Trimming cost V 5 bases and J 6 bases; bases outside gene matches: 5. Germline lookup yields CDR1 SGHVS and CDR2 FNYEAQ. The CDR3 reads CASSPTGLANEQFF. The CDR3 nucleotides read TGTGCCAGCAGCCCCACGGGACTAGCCAATGAGCAGTTCTTC.

The chain couples TRBV7-9 to TRBJ1-4; a possible D gene is TRBD1 (5 bases). Germline loops: CDR1 SEHNR, CDR2 FQNEAQ (reference sequence). This CDR3 has 14 residues. Trimming pared 5 bases from V and 4 bases from J, leaving 11 bases between. CDR3 loop: CASSPTAHNEKLFF. The DNA of the CDR3 is TGTGCCAGCAGCCCGACAGCGCATAATGAAAAACTGTTTTTT.

This clone showed up just a few times. V gene TRBV15 combines with J gene TRBJ2-1; the match to TRBD1 covers 8 bases. The ends lost 0 bases at V and 2 bases at J; junction bases unmatched: 9. This CDR3 has 18 residues. CDR1 is LNHNV and CDR2 is YYDKDF in the germline V gene (reference sequence). CDR3 residues: CATSRDRMDRVPYNEQFF. The CDR3 bases are TGTGCCACCAGCAGAGATCGCATGGACAGGGTGCCCTACAATGAGCAGTTCTTC.

V usage is TRBV15 and J usage is TRBJ2-1; the D gene could be TRBD1 or TRBD2 (5 bases each). Per the germline V gene, CDR1 is LNHNV and CDR2 is YYDKDF (reference sequence). The CDR3 runs 15 residues. The ends were cut back, 1 base at V and 0 bases at J, with 7 bases in the middle. The CDR3 is CATSRGGSSYNEQFF. For the CDR3, the DNA is TGTGCCACCAGCAGAGGGGGGAGCTCCTACAATGAGCAGTTCTTC.

The J gene is TRBJ2-1, the V gene TRBV7-8; TRBD2 aligns across 7 bases. Germline V gives CDR1 SGHVS, CDR2 FQNEAQ. Trimming at V came to 5 bases and at J to 5 bases, leaving 6 bases not matched to a gene. There are 14 residues in the CDR3. The CDR3 protein is CASSTQRGHNEQFF. For the CDR3, the DNA is TGTGCCAGCAGCACCCAGCGGGGCCACAATGAGCAGTTCTTC.

The table lists this clone with a count of one. This chain connects TRBV30 to TRBJ1-3; D is uncertain. The germline gives CDR1 GTSNPN, CDR2 SVGIG (reference sequence). The CDR3 is made up of 14 amino acids. V was cut by 2 bases and J by 4 bases, with 12 bases left in between. DNA of the CDR3: TGTGCCTGGAGTTCGGGAACAGCCGGAAACACCATATATTTT. This encodes CAWSSGTAGNTIYF.

The chain has TRBV5-8 and TRBJ1-2; D is perhaps TRBD1 (5 bases). Germline-derived CDR1 and CDR2 are SGHTS and YDEGEE. The CDR3 spans 15 residues. Trimming took 1 base from V and 4 from J, leaving 14 bases between them. The CDR3 reads CASSLRGTPSYGYTF. In nucleotides, the CDR3 is TGTGCCAGCAGCTTGAGAGGGACCCCGAGCTATGGCTACACCTTC.

This clone is labeled as large. This chain joins TRBV4-3 and TRBJ2-4; 7 nucleotides align to TRBD1. The germline V gene encodes CDR1 LGHNA and CDR2 YSLEER. V lost 0 bases and J lost 7; bases outside the gene matches: 9. This CDR3 has 16 residues. CDR3 amino acids: CASSQDSRQGGNIQYF. In DNA form, the CDR3 reads TGCGCCAGCAGCCAAGATTCTCGACAGGGTGGGAACATTCAGTACTTC.

The chain has TRBV2 and TRBJ1-2, with D hard to call. The V end was cut by 4 bases, the J end by 2 bases, with 8 bases between. This CDR3 region has 13 residues. Germline CDR1 is SNHLY and CDR2 is FYNNEI. The CDR3, as DNA: TGTGCCAGCAGTGCGTTTCTAAACTATGGCTACACCTTC. This encodes CASSAFLNYGYTF. The entire variable domain, with the rest obtained from reference TRBV2 and TRBJ1-2, is as follows: EPEVTQTPSHQVTQMGQEVILRCVPISNHLYFYWYRQILGQKVEFLVSFYNNEISEKSEIFDDQFSVERPDGSNFTLKIRSTKLEDSAMYFCASSAFLNYGYTFGSGTRLTVV.